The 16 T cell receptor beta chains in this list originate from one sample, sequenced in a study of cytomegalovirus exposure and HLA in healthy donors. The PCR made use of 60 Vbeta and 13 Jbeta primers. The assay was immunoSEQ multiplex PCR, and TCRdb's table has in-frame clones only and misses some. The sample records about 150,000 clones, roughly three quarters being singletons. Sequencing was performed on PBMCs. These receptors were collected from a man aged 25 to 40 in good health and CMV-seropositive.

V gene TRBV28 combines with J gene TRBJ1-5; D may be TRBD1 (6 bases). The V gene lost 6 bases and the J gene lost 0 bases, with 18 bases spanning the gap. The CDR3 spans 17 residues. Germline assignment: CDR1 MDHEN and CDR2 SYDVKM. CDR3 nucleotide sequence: TGTGCCAGCAGGACCCCATACAGGGCCGATAGCAATCAGCCCCAGCATTTT. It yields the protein CASRTPYRADSNQPQHF. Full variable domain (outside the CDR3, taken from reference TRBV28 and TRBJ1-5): DVKVTQSSRYLVKRTGEKVFLECVQDMDHENMFWYRQDPGLGLRLIYFSYDVKMKEKGDIPEGYSVSREKKERFSLILESASTNQTSMYLCASRTPYRADSNQPQHFGDGTRLSIL.

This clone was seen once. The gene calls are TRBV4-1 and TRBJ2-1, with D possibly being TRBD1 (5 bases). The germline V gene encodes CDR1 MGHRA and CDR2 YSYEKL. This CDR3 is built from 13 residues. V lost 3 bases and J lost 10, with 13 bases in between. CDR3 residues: CASSHDRGAEQFF. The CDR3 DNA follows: TGCGCCAGCAGCCACGACAGAGGTGCCGAGCAGTTCTTC.

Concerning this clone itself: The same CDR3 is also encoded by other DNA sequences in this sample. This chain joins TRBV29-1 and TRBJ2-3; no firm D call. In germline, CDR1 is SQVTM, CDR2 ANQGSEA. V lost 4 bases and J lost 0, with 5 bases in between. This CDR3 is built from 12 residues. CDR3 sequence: CSVVISTDTQYF. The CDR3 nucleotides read TGCAGCGTTGTAATCAGCACAGATACGCAGTATTTT.

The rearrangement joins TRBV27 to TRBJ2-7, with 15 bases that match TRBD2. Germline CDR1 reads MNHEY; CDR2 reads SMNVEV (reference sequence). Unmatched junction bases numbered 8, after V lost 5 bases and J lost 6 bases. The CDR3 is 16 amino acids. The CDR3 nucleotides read TGTGCCAGCAGTCTAAGGACTAGCGGGAGGGCGGGCGAGCAGTACTTC. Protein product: CASSLRTSGRAGEQYF.

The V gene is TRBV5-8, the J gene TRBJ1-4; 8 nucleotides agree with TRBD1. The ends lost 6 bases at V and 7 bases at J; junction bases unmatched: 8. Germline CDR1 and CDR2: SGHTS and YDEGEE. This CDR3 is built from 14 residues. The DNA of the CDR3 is TGTGCCAGCAAAAGGACAGGGTTTGGTGAAAAACTGTTTTTT. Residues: CASKRTGFGEKLFF.

In DNA, the CDR3 is TGTGCCAGCAGCGCACAAAAACAGGGGGATTTTTATGGCTACACCTTC. Protein product: CASSAQKQGDFYGYTF. The rearrangement links TRBV28 to TRBJ1-2, with TRBD1 matching 8 bases. CDR1 and CDR2 (germline): MDHEN, SYDVKM. With 6 bases clipped from V and 5 bases from J, the junction kept 14 bases outside the gene matches. The CDR3 sequence is 16 residues long.

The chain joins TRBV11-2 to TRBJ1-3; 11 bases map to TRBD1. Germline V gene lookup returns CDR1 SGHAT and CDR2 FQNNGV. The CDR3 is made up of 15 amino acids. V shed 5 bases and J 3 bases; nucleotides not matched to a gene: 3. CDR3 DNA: TGTGCCAGCAGCCCAGGGACAGGGGGTGGAAACACCATATATTTT. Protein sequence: CASSPGTGGGNTIYF.

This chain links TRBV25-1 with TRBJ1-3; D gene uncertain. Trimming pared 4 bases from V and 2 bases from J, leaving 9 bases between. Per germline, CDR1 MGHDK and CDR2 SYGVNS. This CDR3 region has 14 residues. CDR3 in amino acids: CASSGGIPGNTIYF. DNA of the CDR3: TGTGCCAGCAGTGGAGGGATACCTGGAAACACCATATATTTT.

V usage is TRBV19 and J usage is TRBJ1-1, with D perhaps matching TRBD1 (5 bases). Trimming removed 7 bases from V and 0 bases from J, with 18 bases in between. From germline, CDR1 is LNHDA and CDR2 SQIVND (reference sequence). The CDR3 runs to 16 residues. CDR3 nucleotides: TGTGCCAGTAAGATCATGGTCGGGGGGGTGAACACTGAAGCTTTCTTT. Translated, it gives CASKIMVGGVNTEAFF.

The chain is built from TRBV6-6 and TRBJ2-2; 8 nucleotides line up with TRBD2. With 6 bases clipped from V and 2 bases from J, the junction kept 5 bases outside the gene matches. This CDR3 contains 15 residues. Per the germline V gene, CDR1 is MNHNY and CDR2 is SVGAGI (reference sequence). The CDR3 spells CASRTGLVNTGELFF. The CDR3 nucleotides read TGTGCCAGCAGAACGGGACTAGTCAACACCGGGGAGCTGTTTTTT.

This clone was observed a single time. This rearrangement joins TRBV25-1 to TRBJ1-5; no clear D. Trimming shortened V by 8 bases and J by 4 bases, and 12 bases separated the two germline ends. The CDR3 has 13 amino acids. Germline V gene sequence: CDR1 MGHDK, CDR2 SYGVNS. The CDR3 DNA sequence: TGTGCCAGCGCGGACGGAGGGAATCAGCCCCAGCATTTT. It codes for CASADGGNQPQHF.

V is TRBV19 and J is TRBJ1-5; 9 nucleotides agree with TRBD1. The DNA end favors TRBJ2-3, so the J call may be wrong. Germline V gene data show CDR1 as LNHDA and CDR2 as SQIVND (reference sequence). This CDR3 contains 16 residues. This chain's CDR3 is CASSPQQGAGGQPQYF. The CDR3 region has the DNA TGTGCCAGTAGTCCACAACAGGGGGCCGGTGGTCAGCCCCAGTATTTT.

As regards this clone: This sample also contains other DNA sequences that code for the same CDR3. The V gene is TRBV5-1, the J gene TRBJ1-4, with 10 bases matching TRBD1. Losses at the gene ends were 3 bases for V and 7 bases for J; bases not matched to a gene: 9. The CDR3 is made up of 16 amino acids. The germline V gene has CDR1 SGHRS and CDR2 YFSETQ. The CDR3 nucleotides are TGCGCCAGCAGCTCCGGGACAGGGGACGGGGGTGAAAAACTGTTTTTT. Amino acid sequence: CASSSGTGDGGEKLFF.

CDR3 residues: CASSPGFPPGTQYF. CDR3 nucleotide sequence: TGTGCCAGCAGTCCCGGGTTCCCGCCCGGTACGCAGTATTTT. The V call is TRBV6-1, the J call TRBJ2-3; D remains unclear. This CDR3 has 14 residues. Germline V gene lookup returns CDR1 MNHNS and CDR2 SASEGT. With 5 bases removed from V and 8 bases from J, the gap between germline ends came to 17 bases.

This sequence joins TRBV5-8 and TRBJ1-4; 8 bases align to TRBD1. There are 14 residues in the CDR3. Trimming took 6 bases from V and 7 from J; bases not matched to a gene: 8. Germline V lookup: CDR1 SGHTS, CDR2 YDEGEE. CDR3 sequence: CASNPDRGGEKLFF. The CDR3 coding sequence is TGTGCCAGCAACCCCGACAGGGGAGGTGAAAAACTGTTTTTT.

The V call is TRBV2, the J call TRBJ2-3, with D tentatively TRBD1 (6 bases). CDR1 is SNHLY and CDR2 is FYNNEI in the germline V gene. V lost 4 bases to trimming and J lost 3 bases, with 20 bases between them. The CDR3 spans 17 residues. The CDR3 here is CASSVGQGIRSTDTQYF. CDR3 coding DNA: TGTGCCAGCAGTGTGGGGCAGGGGATAAGGTCAACAGATACGCAGTATTTT.